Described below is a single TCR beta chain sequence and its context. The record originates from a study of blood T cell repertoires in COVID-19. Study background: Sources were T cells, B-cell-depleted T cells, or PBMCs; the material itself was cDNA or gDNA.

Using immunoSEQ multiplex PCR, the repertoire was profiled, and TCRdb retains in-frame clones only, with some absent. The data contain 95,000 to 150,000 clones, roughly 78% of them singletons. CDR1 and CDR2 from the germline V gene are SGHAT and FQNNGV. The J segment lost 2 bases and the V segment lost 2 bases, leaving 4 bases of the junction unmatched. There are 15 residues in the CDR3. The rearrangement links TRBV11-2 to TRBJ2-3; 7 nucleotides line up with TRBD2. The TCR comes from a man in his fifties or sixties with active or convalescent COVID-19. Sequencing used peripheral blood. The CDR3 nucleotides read TGTGCCAGCAGCTTACTAGCGGCGACCACAGATACGCAGTATTTT. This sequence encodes CASSLLAATTDTQYF. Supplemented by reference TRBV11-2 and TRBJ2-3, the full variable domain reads EAGVAQSPRYKIIEKRQSVAFWCNPISGHATLYWYQQILGQGPKLLIQFQNNGVVDDSQLPKDRFSAERLKGVDSTLKIQPAKLEDSAVYLCASSLLAATTDTQYFGPGTRLTVL.